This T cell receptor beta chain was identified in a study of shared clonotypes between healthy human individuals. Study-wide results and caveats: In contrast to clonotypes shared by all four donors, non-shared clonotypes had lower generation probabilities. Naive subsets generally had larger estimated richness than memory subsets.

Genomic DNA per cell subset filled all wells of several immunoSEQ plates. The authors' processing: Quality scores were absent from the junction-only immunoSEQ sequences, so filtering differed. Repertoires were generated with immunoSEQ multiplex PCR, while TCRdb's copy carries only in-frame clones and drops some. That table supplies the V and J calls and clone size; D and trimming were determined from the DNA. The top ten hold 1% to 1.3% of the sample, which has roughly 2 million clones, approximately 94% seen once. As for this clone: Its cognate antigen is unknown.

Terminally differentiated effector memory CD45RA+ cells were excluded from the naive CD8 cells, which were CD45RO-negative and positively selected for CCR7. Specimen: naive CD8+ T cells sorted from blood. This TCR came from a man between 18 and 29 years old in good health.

Here the CDR3 DNA reads TGCGCCAGCAGCCAAATAGGAGGGAATGAGCAGTTCTTC. It encodes CASSQIGGNEQFF. V and J are TRBV4-3 and TRBJ2-1; a possible D gene is TRBD2 (6 bases). Germline CDR1 and CDR2: LGHNA and YSLEER. Trimming stripped 2 bases from V and 7 bases from J, with 9 bases between. This CDR3 region has 13 residues.